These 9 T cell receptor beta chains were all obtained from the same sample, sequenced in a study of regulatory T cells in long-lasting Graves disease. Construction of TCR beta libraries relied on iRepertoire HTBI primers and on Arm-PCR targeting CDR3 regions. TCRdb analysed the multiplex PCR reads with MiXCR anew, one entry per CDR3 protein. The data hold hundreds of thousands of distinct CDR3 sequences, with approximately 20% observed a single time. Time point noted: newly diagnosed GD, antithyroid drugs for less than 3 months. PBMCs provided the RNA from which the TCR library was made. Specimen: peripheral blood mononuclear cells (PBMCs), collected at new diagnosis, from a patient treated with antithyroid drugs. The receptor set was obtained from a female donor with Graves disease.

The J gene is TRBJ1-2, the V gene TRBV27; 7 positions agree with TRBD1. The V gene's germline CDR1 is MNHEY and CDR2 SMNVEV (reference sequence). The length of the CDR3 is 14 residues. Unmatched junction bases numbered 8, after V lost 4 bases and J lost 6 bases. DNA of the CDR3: TGTGCCAGCAGTTCGCCAGGGGGGATCGATGGCTACACCTTC. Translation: CASSSPGGIDGYTF.

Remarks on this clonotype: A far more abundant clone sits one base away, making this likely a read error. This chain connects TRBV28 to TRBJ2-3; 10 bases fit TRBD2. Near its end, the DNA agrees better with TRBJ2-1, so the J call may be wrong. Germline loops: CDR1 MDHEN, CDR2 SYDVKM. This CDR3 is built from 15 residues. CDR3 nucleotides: TGTGCCAGCAGTTTTAGCGGGAGGTCCCACAATGAGCAGTTCTTC. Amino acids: CASSFSGRSHNEQFF.

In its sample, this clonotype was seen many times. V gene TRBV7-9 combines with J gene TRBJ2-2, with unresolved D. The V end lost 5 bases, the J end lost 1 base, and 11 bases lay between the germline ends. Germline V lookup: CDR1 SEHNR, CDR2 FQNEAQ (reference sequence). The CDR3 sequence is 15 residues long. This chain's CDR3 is CASSEDGKNTGELFF. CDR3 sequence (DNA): TGTGCCAGCAGCGAGGACGGAAAGAACACCGGGGAGCTGTTTTTT. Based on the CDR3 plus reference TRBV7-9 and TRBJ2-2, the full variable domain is DTGVSQNPRHKITKRGQNVTFRCDPISEHNRLYWYRQTLGQGPEFLTYFQNEAQLEKSRLLSDRFSAERPKGSFSTLEIQRTEQGDSAMYLCASSEDGKNTGELFFGEGSRLTVL.

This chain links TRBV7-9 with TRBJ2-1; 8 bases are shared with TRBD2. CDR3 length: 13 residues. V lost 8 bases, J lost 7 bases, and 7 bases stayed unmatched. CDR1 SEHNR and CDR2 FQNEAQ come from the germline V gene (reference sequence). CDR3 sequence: CASGGAGANEQFF. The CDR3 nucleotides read TGTGCCAGCGGGGGAGCGGGGGCTAATGAGCAGTTCTTC. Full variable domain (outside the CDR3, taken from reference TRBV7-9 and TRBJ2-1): DTGVSQNPRHKITKRGQNVTFRCDPISEHNRLYWYRQTLGQGPEFLTYFQNEAQLEKSRLLSDRFSAERPKGSFSTLEIQRTEQGDSAMYLCASGGAGANEQFFGPGTRLTVL.

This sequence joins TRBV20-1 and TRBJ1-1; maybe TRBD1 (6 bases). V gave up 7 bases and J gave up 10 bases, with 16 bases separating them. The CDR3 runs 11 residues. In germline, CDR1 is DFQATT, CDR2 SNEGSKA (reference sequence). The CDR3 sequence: CSVTGGGGAFF. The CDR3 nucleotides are TGCAGTGTGACTGGGGGCGGGGGAGCTTTCTTT.

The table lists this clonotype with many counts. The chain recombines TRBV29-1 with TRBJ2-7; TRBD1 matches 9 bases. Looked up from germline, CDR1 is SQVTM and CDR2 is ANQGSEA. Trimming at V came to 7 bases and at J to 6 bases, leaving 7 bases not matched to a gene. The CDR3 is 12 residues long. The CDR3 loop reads CSADRGQGEQYF. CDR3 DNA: TGCAGCGCCGACAGGGGACAGGGCGAGCAGTACTTC.

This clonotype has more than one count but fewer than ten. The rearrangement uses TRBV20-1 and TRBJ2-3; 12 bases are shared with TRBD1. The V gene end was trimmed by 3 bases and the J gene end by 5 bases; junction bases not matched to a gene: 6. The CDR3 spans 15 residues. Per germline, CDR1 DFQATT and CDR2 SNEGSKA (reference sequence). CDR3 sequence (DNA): TGCAGTGCTAGCGAAGGGACAGGGGGCGTAGATACGCAGTATTTT. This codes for CSASEGTGGVDTQYF.

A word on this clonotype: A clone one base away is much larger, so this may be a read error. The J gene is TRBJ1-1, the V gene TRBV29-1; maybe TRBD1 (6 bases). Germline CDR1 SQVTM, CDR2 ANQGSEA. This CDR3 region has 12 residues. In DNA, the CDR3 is TGCACCGTTGAACGGACAGCTCATGAAGCTTTCTTT. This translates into CTVERTAHEAFF.

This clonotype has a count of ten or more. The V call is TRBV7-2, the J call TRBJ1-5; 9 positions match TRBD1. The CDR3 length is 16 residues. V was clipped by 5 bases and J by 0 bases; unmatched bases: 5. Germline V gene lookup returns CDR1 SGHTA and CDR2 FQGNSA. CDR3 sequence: CASSRSGQGSNQPQHF. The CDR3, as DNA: TGTGCCAGCAGCCGATCGGGACAGGGTAGCAATCAGCCCCAGCATTTT. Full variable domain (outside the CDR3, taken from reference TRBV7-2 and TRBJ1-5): GAGVSQSPSNKVTEKGKDVELRCDPISGHTALYWYRQSLGQGLEFLIYFQGNSAPDKSGLPSDRFSAERTGGSVSTLTIQRTQQEDSAVYLCASSRSGQGSNQPQHFGDGTRLSIL.